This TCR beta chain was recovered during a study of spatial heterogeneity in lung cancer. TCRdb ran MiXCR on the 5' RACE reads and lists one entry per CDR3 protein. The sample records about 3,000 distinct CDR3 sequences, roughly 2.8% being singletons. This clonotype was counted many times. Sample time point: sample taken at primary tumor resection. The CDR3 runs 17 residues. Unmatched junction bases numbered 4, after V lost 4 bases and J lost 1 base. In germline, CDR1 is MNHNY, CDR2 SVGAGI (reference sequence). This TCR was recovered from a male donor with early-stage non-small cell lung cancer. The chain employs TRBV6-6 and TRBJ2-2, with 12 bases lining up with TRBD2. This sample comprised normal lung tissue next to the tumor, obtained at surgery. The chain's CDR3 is CASSSEGLAGNTGELFF. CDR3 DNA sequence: TGTGCCAGCAGTTCCGAGGGACTAGCGGGGAACACCGGGGAGCTGTTTTTT.